This is a list of T cell receptor beta chains from one sample in a study of T cell responses to AZD1222 COVID-19 vaccine. Using immunoSEQ multiplex PCR, the repertoire was profiled, and TCRdb retains in-frame clones only, with some absent. This table has around 160,000 clones, 85% to 95% appearing once. The material was peripheral blood, obtained on day 0 of AZD1222 vaccination. These receptors were obtained from an adult in good health. Both conserved end residues are part of each CDR3. D genes are given only for firm matches.

D gene	V gene	J gene	CDR3 DNA	CDR3 protein
.	TRBV12-3/TRBV12-4	TRBJ2-1	TGTGCCAGCAGTTTCCCACGGAAATTCTTC	CASSFPRKFF
TRBD2	TRBV19	TRBJ2-1	TGTGCCAGTAGTAGTATAGCGGGAGGGCTCAATGAGCAGTTCTTC	CASSSIAGGLNEQFF
.	TRBV30	TRBJ1-2	TGTGCCTGGAGTGCCATGGGGCTCGCCGATGTCACTAACTATGGCTACACCTTC	CAWSAMGLADVTNYGYTF
TRBD1	TRBV25-1	TRBJ1-2	TGTGCCAGCAGTCCCCGGACAGGAGGGAACTATGGCTACACCTTC	CASSPRTGGNYGYTF
TRBD2	TRBV5-1	TRBJ2-2	TGCGCCAGCTACACCGCGACTAGCGGATACACCGGGGAGCTGTTTTTT	CASYTATSGYTGELFF
.	TRBV23-1	TRBJ1-5	TGCGCCAGCAGTCAAACCCTCCTGGTTAAACAAGATAGCAATCAGCCCCAGCATTTT	CASSQTLLVKQDSNQPQHF
TRBD1	TRBV7-2	TRBJ1-5	TGTGCCAGCAGCTTAGGCCTGGACAGGGGATATCAGCCCCAGCATTTT	CASSLGLDRGYQPQHF
.	TRBV4-1	TRBJ2-3	TGCGCCAGCAGCCAACCGGTCGGACCTCCGGAGCAGTATTTT	CASSQPVGPPEQYF
.	TRBV18	TRBJ1-1	TGTGCCAGCTCGCCCTTAAGGGTAGACACTGAAGCTTTCTTT	CASSPLRVDTEAFF
.	TRBV12-3/TRBV12-4	TRBJ1-1	TGTGCCAGCAGTTTCGGAGGGACCCCTGAAGCTTTCTTT	CASSFGGTPEAFF
.	TRBV5-1	TRBJ2-2	TGCGCCAGCAGTTACTCCTTTATCCCCGGGGAGCTGTTTTTT	CASSYSFIPGELFF
.	TRBV18	TRBJ1-2	TGTGCCAGCTCGACGGAAGCTAATACTAACTATGGCTACACCTTC	CASSTEANTNYGYTF
.	TRBV2	TRBJ1-5	TGTGCCAGCAGTGAAGGAACAGGGAGGCAGCCCCAGCATTTT	CASSEGTGRQPQHF
TRBD1	TRBV19	TRBJ1-1	TGTGCCAGTAGCCGCGGGACAGGGGTCCCCATGAACACTGAAGCTTTCTTT	CASSRGTGVPMNTEAFF
.	TRBV28	TRBJ2-1	TGTGCCAGCAAGAGGGAGATCGATGAGCAGTTCTTC	CASKREIDEQFF
.	TRBV10-3	TRBJ1-6	TGTGCCATGTCCGGGACAATCAATTCACCCCTCCACTTT	CAMSGTINSPLHF
.	TRBV30	TRBJ1-6	TGTGCCTGGAGTGTATACATAGATTATAATTCACCCCTCCACTTT	CAWSVYIDYNSPLHF
.	TRBV7-9	TRBJ2-2	TGTGCCAGCACCAAGGGGCGGGAATACACCGGGGAGCTGTTTTTT	CASTKGREYTGELFF
.	TRBV20-1	TRBJ1-5	TGCAGTGCTAGTAAAACAGGGCGGAGCAATCAGCCCCAGCATTTT	CSASKTGRSNQPQHF
.	TRBV28	TRBJ1-2	TGTGCCAGCACGCCCTCGATAGGACAGACTATTCATGGCTACACCTTC	CASTPSIGQTIHGYTF
.	TRBV30	TRBJ1-6	TGTGCCTGGAGTGTATGGCAGTCCCAGGACCTGGATTCACCCCTCCACTTT	CAWSVWQSQDLDSPLHF
TRBD1	TRBV6-1	TRBJ1-1	TGTGCCAGCAGTGAGTACAGGGGCCCCAACACTGAAGCTTTCTTT	CASSEYRGPNTEAFF
.	TRBV4-1	TRBJ1-2	TGCGCCAGCAGCCGGCGGGACACGCCTAACTATGGCTACACCTTC	CASSRRDTPNYGYTF
.	TRBV6-5	TRBJ1-1	TGTGCCAGCAAACGGCTCTCTGAAGCTTTCTTT	CASKRLSEAFF
TRBD2	TRBV6-1	TRBJ2-1	TGTGCCAGCAGTGAAGGTCTACTAGCGGGATTCTCCTACAATGAGCAGTTCTTC	CASSEGLLAGFSYNEQFF
.	TRBV11-2	TRBJ1-2	TGTGCCAGCAGCTTGGTAGGGGACGGAGGCTACACCTTC	CASSLVGDGGYTF